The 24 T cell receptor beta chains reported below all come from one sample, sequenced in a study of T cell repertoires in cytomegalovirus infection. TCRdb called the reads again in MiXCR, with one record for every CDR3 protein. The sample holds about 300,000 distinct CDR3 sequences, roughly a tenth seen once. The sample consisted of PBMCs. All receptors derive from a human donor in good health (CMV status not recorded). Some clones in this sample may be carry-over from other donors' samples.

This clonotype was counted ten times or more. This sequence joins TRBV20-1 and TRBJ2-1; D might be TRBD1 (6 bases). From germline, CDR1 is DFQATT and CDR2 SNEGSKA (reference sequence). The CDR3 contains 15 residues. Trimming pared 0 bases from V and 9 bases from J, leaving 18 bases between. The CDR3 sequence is CSARDFGKIRGEQFF. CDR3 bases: TGCAGTGCTAGAGATTTCGGCAAGATCAGGGGTGAGCAGTTCTTC.

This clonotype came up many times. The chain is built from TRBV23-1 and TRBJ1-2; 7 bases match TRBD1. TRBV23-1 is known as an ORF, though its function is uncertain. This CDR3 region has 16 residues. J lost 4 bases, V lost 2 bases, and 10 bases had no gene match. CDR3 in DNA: TGCGCCAGCAGTCAACCGCGGACAGGACGACCCTATGGCTACACCTTC. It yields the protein CASSQPRTGRPYGYTF.

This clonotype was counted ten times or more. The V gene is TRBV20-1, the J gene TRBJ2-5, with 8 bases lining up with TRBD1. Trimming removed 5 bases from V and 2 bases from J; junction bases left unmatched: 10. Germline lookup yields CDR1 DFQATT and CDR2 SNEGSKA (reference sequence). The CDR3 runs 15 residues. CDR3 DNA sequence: TGCAGTGCTCAAGTCGGGACAGGTGGGCAAGAGACCCAGTACTTC. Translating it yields CSAQVGTGGQETQYF.

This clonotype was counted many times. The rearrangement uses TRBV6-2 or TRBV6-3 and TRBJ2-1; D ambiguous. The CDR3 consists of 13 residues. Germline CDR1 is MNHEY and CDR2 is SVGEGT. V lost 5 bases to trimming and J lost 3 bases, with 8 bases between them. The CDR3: CASSLSNYNEQFF. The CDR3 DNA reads TGTGCCAGCAGTCTTAGCAACTACAATGAGCAGTTCTTC.

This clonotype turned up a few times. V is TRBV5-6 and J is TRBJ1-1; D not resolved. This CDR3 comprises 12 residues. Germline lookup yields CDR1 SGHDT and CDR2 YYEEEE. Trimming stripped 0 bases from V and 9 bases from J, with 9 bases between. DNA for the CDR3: TGTGCCAGCAGCTTGGAAATGCAGAAAGCTTTCTTT. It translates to CASSLEMQKAFF.

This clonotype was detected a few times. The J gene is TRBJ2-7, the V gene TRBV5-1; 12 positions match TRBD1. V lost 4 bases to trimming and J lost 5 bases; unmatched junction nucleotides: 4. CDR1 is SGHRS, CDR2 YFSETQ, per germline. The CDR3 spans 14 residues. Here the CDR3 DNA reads TGCGCCAGCAGCACCGGGACAGGGGGCAACGAGCAGTACGTC. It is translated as CASSTGTGGNEQYV.

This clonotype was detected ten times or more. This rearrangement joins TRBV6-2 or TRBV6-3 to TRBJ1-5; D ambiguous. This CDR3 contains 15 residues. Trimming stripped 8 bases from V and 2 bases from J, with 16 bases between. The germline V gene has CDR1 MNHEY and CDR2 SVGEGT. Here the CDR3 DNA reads TGTGCCAGCGTCGAGGGAGGTGTGCGCAATCAGCCCCAGCATTTT. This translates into CASVEGGVRNQPQHF.

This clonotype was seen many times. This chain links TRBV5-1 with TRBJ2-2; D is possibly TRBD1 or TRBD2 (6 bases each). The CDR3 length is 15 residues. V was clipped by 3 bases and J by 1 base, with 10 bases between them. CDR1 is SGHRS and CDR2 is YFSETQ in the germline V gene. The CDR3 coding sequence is TGCGCCAGCAGCTCAAGGGGGGAGAACACCGGGGAGCTGTTTTTT. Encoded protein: CASSSRGENTGELFF.

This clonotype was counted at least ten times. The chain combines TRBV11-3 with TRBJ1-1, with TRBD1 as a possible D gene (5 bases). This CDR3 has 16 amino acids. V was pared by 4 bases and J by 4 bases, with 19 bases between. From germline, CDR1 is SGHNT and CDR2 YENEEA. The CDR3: CASSSSSQGFGTEAFF. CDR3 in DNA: TGTGCCAGCAGCTCCTCCTCTCAGGGTTTCGGCACTGAAGCTTTCTTT.

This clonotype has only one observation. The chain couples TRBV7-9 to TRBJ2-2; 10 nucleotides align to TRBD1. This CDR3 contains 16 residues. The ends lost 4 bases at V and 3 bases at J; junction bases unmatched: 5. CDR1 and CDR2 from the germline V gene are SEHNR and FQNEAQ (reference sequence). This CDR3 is CASSSKDRGYTGELFF. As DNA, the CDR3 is TGTGCCAGCAGCTCAAAGGACAGGGGGTACACCGGGGAGCTGTTTTTT.

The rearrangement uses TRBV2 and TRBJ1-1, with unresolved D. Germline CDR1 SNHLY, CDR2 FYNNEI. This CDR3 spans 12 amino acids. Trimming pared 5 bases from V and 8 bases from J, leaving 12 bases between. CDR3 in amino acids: CASSLTTAEAFF. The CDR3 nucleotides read TGTGCCAGCAGTCTGACAACCGCCGAAGCTTTCTTT.

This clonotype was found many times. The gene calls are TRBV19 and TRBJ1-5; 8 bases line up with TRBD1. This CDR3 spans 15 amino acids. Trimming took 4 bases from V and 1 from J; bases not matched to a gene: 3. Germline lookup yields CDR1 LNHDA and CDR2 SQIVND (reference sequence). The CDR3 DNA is TGTGCCAGTAGTAACAGGGGGACGAGCAATCAGCCCCAGCATTTT. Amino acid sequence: CASSNRGTSNQPQHF.

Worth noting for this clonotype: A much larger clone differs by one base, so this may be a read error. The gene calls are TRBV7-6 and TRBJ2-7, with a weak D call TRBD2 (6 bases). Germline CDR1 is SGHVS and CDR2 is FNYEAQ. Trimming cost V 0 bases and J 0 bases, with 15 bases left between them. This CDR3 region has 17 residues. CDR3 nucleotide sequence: TGTGCCAGCAGCTTAGCCTCTTGGGCGGGAAGCTCCTACGAGCAGTACTTC. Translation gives CASSLASWAGSSYEQYF.

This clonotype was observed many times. CDR3 nucleotide sequence: TGTGCCAGCAGCCTGGGACAGTTTACAACTAATGAAAAACTGTTTTTT. It is translated as CASSLGQFTTNEKLFF. The chain employs TRBV7-8 and TRBJ1-4; 7 bases fit TRBD1. CDR1 and CDR2 from the germline V gene are SGHVS and FQNEAQ. J was trimmed by 0 bases and V by 5 bases; bases with no gene match: 6. The CDR3 has 16 residues.

The CDR3 loop reads CASSPGTGGSQPQHF. The CDR3 region has the DNA TGTGCCAGCAGCCCCGGGACAGGGGGCAGTCAGCCCCAGCATTTT. The chain combines TRBV6-5 with TRBJ1-5; 12 bases align to TRBD1. CDR3 length equals 15 residues. Germline V gene lookup returns CDR1 MNHEY and CDR2 SVGAGI. V was pared by 6 bases and J by 6 bases, with 6 bases of the junction left unmatched.

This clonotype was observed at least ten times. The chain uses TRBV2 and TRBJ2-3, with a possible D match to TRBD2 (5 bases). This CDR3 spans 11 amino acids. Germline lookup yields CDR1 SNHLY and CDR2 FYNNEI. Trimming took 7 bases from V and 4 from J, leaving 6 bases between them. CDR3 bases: TGTGCCAGCATGAGGGCAGATACGCAGTATTTT. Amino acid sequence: CASMRADTQYF. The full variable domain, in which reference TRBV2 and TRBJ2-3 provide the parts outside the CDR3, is EPEVTQTPSHQVTQMGQEVILRCVPISNHLYFYWYRQILGQKVEFLVSFYNNEISEKSEIFDDQFSVERPDGSNFTLKIRSTKLEDSAMYFCASMRADTQYFGPGTRLTVL.

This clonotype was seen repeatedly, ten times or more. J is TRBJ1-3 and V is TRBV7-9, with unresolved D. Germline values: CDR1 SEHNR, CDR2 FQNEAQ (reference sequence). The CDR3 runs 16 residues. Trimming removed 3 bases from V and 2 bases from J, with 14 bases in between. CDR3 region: CASSLWGRGAGNTIYF. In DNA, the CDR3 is TGTGCCAGCAGCTTGTGGGGTCGCGGGGCTGGAAACACCATATATTTT.

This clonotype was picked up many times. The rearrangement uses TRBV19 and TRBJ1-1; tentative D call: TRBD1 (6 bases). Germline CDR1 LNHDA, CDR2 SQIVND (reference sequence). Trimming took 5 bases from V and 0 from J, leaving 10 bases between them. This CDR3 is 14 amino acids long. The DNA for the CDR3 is TGTGCCAGTAGTCCACGGGACATGAACACTGAAGCTTTCTTT. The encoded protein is CASSPRDMNTEAFF.

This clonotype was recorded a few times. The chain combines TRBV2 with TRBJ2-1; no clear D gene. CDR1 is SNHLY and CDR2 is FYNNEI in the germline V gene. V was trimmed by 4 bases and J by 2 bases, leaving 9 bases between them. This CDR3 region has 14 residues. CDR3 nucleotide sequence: TGTGCCAGCAGTGGGAGCCGGACCTACAATGAGCAGTTCTTC. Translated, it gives CASSGSRTYNEQFF.

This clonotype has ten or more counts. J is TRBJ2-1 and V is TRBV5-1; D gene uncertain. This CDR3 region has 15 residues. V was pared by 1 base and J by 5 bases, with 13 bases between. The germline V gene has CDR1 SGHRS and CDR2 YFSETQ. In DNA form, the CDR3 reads TGCGCCAGCAGCTTGCTGGGATTGGGGAACAATGAGCAGTTCTTC. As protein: CASSLLGLGNNEQFF. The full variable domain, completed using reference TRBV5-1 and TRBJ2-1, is KAGVTQTPRYLIKTRGQQVTLSCSPISGHRSVSWYQQTPGQGLQFLFEYFSETQRNKGNFPGRFSGRQFSNSRSEMNVSTLELGDSALYLCASSLLGLGNNEQFFGPGTRLTVL.

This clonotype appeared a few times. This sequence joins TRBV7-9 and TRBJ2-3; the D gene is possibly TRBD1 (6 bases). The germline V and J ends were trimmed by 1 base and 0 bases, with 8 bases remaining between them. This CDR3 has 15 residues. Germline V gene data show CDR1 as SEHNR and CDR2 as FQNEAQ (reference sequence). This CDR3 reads CASSLGTASTDTQYF. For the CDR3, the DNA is TGTGCCAGCAGCTTAGGGACAGCCAGCACAGATACGCAGTATTTT.

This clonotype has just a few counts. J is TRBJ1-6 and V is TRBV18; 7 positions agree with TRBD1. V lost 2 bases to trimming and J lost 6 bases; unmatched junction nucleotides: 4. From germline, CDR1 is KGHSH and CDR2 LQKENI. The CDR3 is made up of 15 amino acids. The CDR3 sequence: CASSPKGAGNSPLHF. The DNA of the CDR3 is TGTGCCAGCTCACCAAAGGGGGCAGGTAATTCACCCCTCCACTTT.

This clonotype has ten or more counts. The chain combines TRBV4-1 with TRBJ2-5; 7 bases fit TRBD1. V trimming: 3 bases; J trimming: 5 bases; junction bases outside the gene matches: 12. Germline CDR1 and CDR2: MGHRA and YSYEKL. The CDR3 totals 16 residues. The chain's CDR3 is CASSHQITGVAETQYF. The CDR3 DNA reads TGCGCCAGCAGCCACCAGATTACAGGGGTAGCTGAGACCCAGTACTTC.

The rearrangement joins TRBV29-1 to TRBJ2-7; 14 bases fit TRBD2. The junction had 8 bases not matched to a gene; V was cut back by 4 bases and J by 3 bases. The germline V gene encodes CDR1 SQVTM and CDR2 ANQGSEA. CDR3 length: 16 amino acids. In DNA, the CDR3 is TGCAGCGTTGCGGGGACTAGCGGGGGCTTGGGCTACGAGCAGTACTTC. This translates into CSVAGTSGGLGYEQYF.